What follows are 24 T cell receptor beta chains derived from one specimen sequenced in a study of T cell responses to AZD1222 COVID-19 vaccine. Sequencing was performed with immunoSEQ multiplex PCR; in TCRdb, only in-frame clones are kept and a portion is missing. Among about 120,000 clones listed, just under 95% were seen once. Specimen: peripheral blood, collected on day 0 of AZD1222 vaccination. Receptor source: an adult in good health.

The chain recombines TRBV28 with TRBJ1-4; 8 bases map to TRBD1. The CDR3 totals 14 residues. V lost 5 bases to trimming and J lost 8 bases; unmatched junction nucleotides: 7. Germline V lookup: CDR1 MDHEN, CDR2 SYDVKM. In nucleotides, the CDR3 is TGTGCCAGCAGTACCACCAGGGGGCGCGAAAAACTGTTTTTT. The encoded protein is CASSTTRGREKLFF.

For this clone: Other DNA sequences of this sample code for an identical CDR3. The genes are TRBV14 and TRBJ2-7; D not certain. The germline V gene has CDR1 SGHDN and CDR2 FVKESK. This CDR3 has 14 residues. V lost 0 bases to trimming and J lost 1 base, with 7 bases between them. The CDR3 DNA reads TGTGCCAGCAGCCAAGAAGCAGGATCCTACGAGCAGTACTTC. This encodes CASSQEAGSYEQYF.

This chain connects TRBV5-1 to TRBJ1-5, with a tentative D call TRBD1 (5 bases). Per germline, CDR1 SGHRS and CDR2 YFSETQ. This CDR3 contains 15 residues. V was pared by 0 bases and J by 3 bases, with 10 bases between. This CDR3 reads CASSLAGQYNQPQHF. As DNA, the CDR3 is TGCGCCAGCAGCTTGGCCGGACAATACAATCAGCCCCAGCATTTT. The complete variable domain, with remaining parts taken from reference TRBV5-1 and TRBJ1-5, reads KAGVTQTPRYLIKTRGQQVTLSCSPISGHRSVSWYQQTPGQGLQFLFEYFSETQRNKGNFPGRFSGRQFSNSRSEMNVSTLELGDSALYLCASSLAGQYNQPQHFGDGTRLSIL.

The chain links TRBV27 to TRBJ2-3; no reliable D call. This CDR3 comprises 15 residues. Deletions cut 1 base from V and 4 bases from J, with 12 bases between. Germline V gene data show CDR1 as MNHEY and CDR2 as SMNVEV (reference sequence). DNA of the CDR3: TGTGCCAGCAGTTTATTCCCCCTCACGGCAGATACGCAGTATTTT. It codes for CASSLFPLTADTQYF.

CDR3: CASSLGGPLSNQPQHF. In DNA form, the CDR3 reads TGTGCCAGCAGCCTGGGGGGGCCGCTCAGCAATCAGCCCCAGCATTTT. The V gene is TRBV7-3, the J gene TRBJ1-5; a possible D gene is TRBD1 (6 bases). This CDR3 has 16 amino acids. CDR1 SGHTA and CDR2 FQGTGA come from the germline V gene. The ends were cut back, 5 bases at V and 1 base at J, with 15 bases in the middle.

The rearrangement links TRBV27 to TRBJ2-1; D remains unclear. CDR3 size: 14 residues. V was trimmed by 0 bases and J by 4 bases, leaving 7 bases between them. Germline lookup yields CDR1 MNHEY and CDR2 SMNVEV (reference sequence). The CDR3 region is CASSLSTGYNEQFF. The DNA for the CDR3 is TGTGCCAGCAGTTTATCGACCGGATACAATGAGCAGTTCTTC.

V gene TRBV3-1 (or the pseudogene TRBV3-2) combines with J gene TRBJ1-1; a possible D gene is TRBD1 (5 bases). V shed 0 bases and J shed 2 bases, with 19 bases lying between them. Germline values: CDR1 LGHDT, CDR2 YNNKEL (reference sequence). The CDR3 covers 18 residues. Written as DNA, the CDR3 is TGTGCCAGCAGCCAAGATCGCGGGGGACCTACTTTTAACACTGAAGCTTTCTTT. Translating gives CASSQDRGGPTFNTEAFF.

The CDR3 DNA follows: TGCGCCAGCAGCCAGCCCCCGGCGGGGAAGGAGGAAGAGACCCAGTACTTC. Encoded protein: CASSQPPAGKEEETQYF. J is TRBJ2-5 and V is TRBV4-1; D might be TRBD2 (6 bases). V shed 3 bases and J shed 3 bases, with 20 bases lying between them. CDR3 length equals 17 residues. Germline values: CDR1 MGHRA, CDR2 YSYEKL.

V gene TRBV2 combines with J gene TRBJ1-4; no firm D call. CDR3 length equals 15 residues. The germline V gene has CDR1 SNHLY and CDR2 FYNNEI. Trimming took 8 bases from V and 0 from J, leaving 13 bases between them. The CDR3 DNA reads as TGTGCCAGCTCCCCTCACGAGACAACTAATGAAAAACTGTTTTTT. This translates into CASSPHETTNEKLFF.

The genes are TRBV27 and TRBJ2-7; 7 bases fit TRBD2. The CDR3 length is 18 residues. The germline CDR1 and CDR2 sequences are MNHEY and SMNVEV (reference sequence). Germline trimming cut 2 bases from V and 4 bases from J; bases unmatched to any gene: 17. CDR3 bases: TGTGCCAGCAGTTTAGTTCCCCTAGGAGCGGGACGGCCATACGAGCAGTACTTC. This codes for CASSLVPLGAGRPYEQYF.

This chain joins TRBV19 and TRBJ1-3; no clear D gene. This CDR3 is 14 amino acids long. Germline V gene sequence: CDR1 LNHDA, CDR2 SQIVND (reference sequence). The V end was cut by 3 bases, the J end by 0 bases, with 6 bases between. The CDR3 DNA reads TGTGCCAGTAGTATGGAGAGCTCTGGAAACACCATATATTTT. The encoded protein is CASSMESSGNTIYF.

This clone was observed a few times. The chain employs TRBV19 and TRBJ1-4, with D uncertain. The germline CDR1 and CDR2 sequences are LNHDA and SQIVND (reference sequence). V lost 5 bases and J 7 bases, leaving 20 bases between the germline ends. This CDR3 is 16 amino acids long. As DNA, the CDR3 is TGTGCCAGTAGTTCCCCCCGGGGAGAAGGCAGTGAAAAACTGTTTTTT. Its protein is CASSSPRGEGSEKLFF.

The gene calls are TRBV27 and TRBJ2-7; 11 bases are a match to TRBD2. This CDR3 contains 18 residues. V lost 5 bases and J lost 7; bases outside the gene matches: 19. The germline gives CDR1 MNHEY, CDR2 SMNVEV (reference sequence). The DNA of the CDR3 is TGTGCCAGCAGTCTTAGCGGGAGGGCTCAGTCTGGGCCGTTTGAGCAGTACTTC. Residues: CASSLSGRAQSGPFEQYF.

The CDR3 is CASAPGLFYEQFF. CDR3 sequence (DNA): TGTGCCAGCGCACCGGGACTATTTTATGAGCAGTTCTTC. The gene calls are TRBV27 and TRBJ2-1, with TRBD2 identical over 7 bases. The germline gives CDR1 MNHEY, CDR2 SMNVEV (reference sequence). V dropped 8 bases and J dropped 8; count of bases not matched to a gene: 9. CDR3 size: 13 residues.

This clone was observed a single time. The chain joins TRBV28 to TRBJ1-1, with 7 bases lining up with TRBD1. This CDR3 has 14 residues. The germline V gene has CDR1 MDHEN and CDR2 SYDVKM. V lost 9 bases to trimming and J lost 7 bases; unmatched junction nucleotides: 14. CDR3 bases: TGTGCCAGTCGACAGGGATTCTCTTACCTTGAAGCTTTCTTT. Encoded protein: CASRQGFSYLEAFF.

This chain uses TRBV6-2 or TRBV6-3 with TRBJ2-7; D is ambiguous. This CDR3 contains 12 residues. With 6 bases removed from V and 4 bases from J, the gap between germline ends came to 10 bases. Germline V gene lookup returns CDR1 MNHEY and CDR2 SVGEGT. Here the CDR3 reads CASSPLEYEQYF. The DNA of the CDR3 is TGTGCCAGCAGCCCTCTTGAGTACGAGCAGTACTTC.

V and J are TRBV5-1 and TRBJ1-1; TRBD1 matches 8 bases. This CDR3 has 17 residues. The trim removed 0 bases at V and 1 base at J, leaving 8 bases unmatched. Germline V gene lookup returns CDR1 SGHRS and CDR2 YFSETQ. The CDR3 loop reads CASSLAGTGRSNTEAFF. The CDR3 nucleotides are TGCGCCAGCAGCTTGGCAGGGACAGGTCGATCGAACACTGAAGCTTTCTTT.

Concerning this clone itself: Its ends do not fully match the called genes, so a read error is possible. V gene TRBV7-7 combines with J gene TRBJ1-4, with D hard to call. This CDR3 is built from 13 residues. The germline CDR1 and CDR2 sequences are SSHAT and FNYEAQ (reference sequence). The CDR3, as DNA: TGTGCTAGCAGCTTAAGGAATTCGGATAAACTGTTTTTT. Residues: CASSLRNSDKLFF.

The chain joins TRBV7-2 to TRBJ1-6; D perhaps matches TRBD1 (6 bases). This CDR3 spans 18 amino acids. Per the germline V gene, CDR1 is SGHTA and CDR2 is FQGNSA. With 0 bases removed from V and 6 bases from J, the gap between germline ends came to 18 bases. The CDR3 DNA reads TGTGCCAGCAGCTTAGCCTTGGGGGGCATTTCGATTAATTCACCCCTCCACTTT. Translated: CASSLALGGISINSPLHF.

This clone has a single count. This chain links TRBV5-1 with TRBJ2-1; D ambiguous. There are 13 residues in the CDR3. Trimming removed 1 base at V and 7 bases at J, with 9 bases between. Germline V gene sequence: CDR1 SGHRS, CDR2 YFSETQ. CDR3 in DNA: TGCGCCAGCAGCTTGAGCCTTCGGAATGAGCAGTTCTTC. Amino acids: CASSLSLRNEQFF.

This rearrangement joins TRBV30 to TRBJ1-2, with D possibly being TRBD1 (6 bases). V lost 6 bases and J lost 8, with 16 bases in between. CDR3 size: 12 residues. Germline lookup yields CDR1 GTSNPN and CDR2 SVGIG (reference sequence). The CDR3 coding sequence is TGTGCCTGCCTCGACAGGCGCATAGGCTACACCTTC. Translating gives CACLDRRIGYTF.

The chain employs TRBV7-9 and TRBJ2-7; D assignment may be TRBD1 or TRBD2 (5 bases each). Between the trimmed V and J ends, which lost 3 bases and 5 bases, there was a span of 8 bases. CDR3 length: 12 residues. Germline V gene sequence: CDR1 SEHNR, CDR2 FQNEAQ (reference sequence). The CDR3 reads CASSLGTDEQYF. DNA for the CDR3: TGTGCCAGCAGCTTGGGGACCGACGAGCAGTACTTC.

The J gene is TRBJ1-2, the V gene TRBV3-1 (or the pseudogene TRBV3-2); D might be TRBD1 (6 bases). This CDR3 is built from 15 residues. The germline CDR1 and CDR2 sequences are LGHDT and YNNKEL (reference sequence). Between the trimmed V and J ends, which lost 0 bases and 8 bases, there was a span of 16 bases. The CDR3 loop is CASSQDWGGAGGYTF. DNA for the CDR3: TGTGCCAGCAGCCAAGATTGGGGGGGGGCCGGAGGCTACACCTTC.

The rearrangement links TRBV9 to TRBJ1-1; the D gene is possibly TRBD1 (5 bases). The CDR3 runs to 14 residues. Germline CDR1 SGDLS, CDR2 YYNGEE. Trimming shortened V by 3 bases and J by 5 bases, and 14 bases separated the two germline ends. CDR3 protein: CASSGQTFGTEAFF. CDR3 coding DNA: TGTGCCAGCAGCGGACAGACCTTCGGAACTGAAGCTTTCTTT.